A selection of T cell receptor beta chains follows, all from one sample in a study of T cells after yellow fever vaccination. Via MiXCR, TCRdb re-called the 5' RACE reads, giving one row per CDR3 protein. The data hold 250,000 or so distinct CDR3 sequences, with roughly 4% observed a single time. Sequencing was performed on PBMCs, taken 15 days after the yellow fever booster vaccination. The receptor set was obtained from a man younger than 35 who received the YFV17D yellow fever vaccine. Each CDR3 is given with its conserved first and last residue. The order of the fields is V gene, J gene, clone size, D gene, CDR3 protein, CDR3 DNA. D genes are given only for firm matches. Where a row states a size, it is once, few, many or the class of an expanded clone; other rows omit it.

v_call: TRBV7-2
j_call: TRBJ2-1
clone_size: many
d_call: TRBD1
cdr3_aa: CASTRTGILNEQFF
cdr3_nt: TGTGCCAGCACCCGGACAGGGATTCTCAATGAGCAGTTCTTC

v_call: TRBV28
j_call: TRBJ2-5
clone_size: many
d_call: TRBD1
cdr3_aa: CASSQRTGRETQYF
cdr3_nt: TGTGCCAGCAGTCAGCGGACAGGGCGAGAGACCCAGTACTTC

v_call: TRBV9
j_call: TRBJ1-2
clone_size: many
d_call: -
cdr3_aa: CASSVARGTLDYGYTF
cdr3_nt: TGTGCCAGCAGCGTAGCGAGGGGTACTTTAGACTATGGCTACACCTTC

v_call: TRBV4-2
j_call: TRBJ2-3
clone_size: many
d_call: -
cdr3_aa: CASSQDRRGHSDTQYF
cdr3_nt: TGTGCCAGCAGCCAAGACCGGAGGGGACACTCAGATACGCAGTATTTT

v_call: TRBV23-1
j_call: TRBJ1-5
clone_size: few
d_call: TRBD1
cdr3_aa: CASSQTDRGTRGARLDSNQPQHF
cdr3_nt: TGCGCCAGCAGTCAAACAGACAGGGGCACGCGGGGAGCCCGTCTGGATAGCAATCAGCCCCAGCATTTT

v_call: TRBV18
j_call: TRBJ2-3
clone_size: many
d_call: -
cdr3_aa: CASSPLADVSFNTQYF
cdr3_nt: TGTGCCAGCTCACCCTTGGCGGACGTTAGTTTTAATACGCAGTATTTT

v_call: TRBV7-3
j_call: TRBJ1-2
clone_size: many
d_call: TRBD1
cdr3_aa: CASSFDRDGGYTF
cdr3_nt: TGTGCCAGCAGCTTCGACAGGGACGGGGGCTACACCTTC

v_call: TRBV6-5
j_call: TRBJ1-2
clone_size: many
d_call: -
cdr3_aa: CASSSPRVGYTF
cdr3_nt: TGTGCCAGCAGTTCCCCGCGGGTCGGCTACACCTTC

v_call: TRBV7-6
j_call: TRBJ2-3
clone_size: large
d_call: TRBD1
cdr3_aa: CASSLEGDRGSDTQYF
cdr3_nt: TGTGCCAGCAGCTTAGAAGGGGACAGGGGTTCAGATACGCAGTATTTT

v_call: TRBV7-2
j_call: TRBJ2-5
clone_size: many
d_call: TRBD2
cdr3_aa: CASCGGAGETQYF
cdr3_nt: TGTGCCAGCTGCGGGGGGGCCGGGGAGACCCAGTACTTC

v_call: TRBV20-1
j_call: TRBJ2-3
clone_size: many
d_call: -
cdr3_aa: CSAGVGASTDTQYF
cdr3_nt: TGCAGTGCTGGTGTAGGGGCTAGCACAGATACGCAGTATTTT

v_call: TRBV9
j_call: TRBJ2-1
clone_size: many
d_call: -
cdr3_aa: CASNRLGQDYNEQFF
cdr3_nt: TGTGCCAGCAACAGACTAGGACAGGACTACAATGAGCAGTTCTTC

v_call: TRBV12-2
j_call: TRBJ1-4
clone_size: -
d_call: -
cdr3_aa: CASRSPGQDMDKLFF
cdr3_nt: TGTGCAAGTCGCTCACCGGGACAGGATATGGATAAACTGTTTTTT

v_call: TRBV4-1
j_call: TRBJ2-1
clone_size: many
d_call: TRBD2
cdr3_aa: CASSQKRGGYNEQFF
cdr3_nt: TGCGCCAGCAGCCAAAAGCGGGGGGGCTACAATGAGCAGTTCTTC

v_call: TRBV20-1
j_call: TRBJ2-7
clone_size: many
d_call: -
cdr3_aa: CSAALSRGSYEQYF
cdr3_nt: TGCAGTGCTGCCCTGAGTCGGGGGAGCTACGAGCAGTACTTC

v_call: TRBV30
j_call: TRBJ1-2
clone_size: many
d_call: TRBD1
cdr3_aa: CAWGTDNYGYTF
cdr3_nt: TGTGCCTGGGGGACAGACAACTATGGCTACACCTTC

v_call: TRBV20-1
j_call: TRBJ1-2
clone_size: many
d_call: TRBD1
cdr3_aa: CSARQGGSYYGYTF
cdr3_nt: TGCAGTGCAAGACAGGGGGGGTCGTACTATGGCTACACCTTC

v_call: TRBV20-1
j_call: TRBJ2-3
clone_size: many
d_call: -
cdr3_aa: CRARRRGTDTQYF
cdr3_nt: TGCAGGGCAAGAAGAAGGGGCACAGATACGCAGTATTTT

v_call: TRBV4-3
j_call: TRBJ2-2
clone_size: -
d_call: -
cdr3_aa: CASSHGLDRSTGELFF
cdr3_nt: TGCGCCAGCAGCCATGGATTAGACAGGTCCACCGGGGAGCTGTTTTTT

v_call: TRBV6-6
j_call: TRBJ2-1
clone_size: many
d_call: TRBD2
cdr3_aa: CASSWSTSGAPGQQFF
cdr3_nt: TGTGCCAGCAGTTGGTCGACTAGCGGGGCCCCGGGGCAGCAGTTCTTC

v_call: TRBV5-1
j_call: TRBJ2-1
clone_size: many
d_call: -
cdr3_aa: CASSIMGAGEQFF
cdr3_nt: TGCGCCAGCAGTATAATGGGGGCTGGGGAGCAGTTCTTC

v_call: TRBV4-3
j_call: TRBJ2-1
clone_size: -
d_call: TRBD2
cdr3_aa: CASSQFASGAGGNEQFF
cdr3_nt: TGCGCCAGCAGCCAGTTCGCTAGCGGGGCGGGGGGGAATGAGCAGTTCTTC

v_call: TRBV4-1
j_call: TRBJ1-5
clone_size: many
d_call: TRBD1
cdr3_aa: CASSSDRAYQPQHF
cdr3_nt: TGCGCCAGCAGTAGTGACAGGGCTTATCAGCCCCAGCATTTT

v_call: TRBV29-1
j_call: TRBJ2-2
clone_size: many
d_call: TRBD1
cdr3_aa: CSVQDRGPGELFF
cdr3_nt: TGCAGCGTTCAGGACAGGGGACCCGGGGAGCTGTTTTTT

v_call: TRBV5-1
j_call: TRBJ1-6
clone_size: many
d_call: -
cdr3_aa: CASSLSSGVGSPLHF
cdr3_nt: TGCGCCAGCAGCTTGAGCTCAGGGGTTGGGTCACCCCTCCACTTT

v_call: TRBV5-4
j_call: TRBJ1-2
clone_size: -
d_call: -
cdr3_aa: CASSQETTGYKDYGYTF
cdr3_nt: TGTGCCAGCAGCCAAGAAACAACAGGGTATAAAGACTATGGCTACACCTTC

v_call: TRBV27
j_call: TRBJ1-5
clone_size: many
d_call: -
cdr3_aa: CASSLTPSVPGSNQPQHF
cdr3_nt: TGTGCCAGCAGTTTAACCCCAAGTGTTCCGGGAAGCAATCAGCCCCAGCATTTT

v_call: TRBV12-3/TRBV12-4
j_call: TRBJ2-5
clone_size: many
d_call: -
cdr3_aa: CASSLLRTQYF
cdr3_nt: TGTGCCAGCAGCTTGTTGCGGACCCAGTACTTC

v_call: TRBV18
j_call: TRBJ2-2
clone_size: many
d_call: -
cdr3_aa: CASSPLERTTGELFF
cdr3_nt: TGTGCCAGCTCACCGCTTGAGCGGACCACCGGGGAGCTGTTTTTT

v_call: TRBV6-5
j_call: TRBJ1-2
clone_size: many
d_call: -
cdr3_aa: CASSWRGGYTF
cdr3_nt: TGTGCCAGCAGTTGGCGGGGTGGCTACACCTTC

v_call: TRBV4-2
j_call: TRBJ2-1
clone_size: many
d_call: TRBD2
cdr3_aa: CASSPLNGGDEQFF
cdr3_nt: TGTGCCAGCAGCCCTCTTAACGGGGGGGATGAGCAGTTCTTC